Each of the 26 T cell receptor beta chains below was sequenced from the same sample in a study of T cells after yellow fever vaccination. TCRdb called the 5' RACE reads again in MiXCR, with one record for every CDR3 protein. Of some 340,000 distinct CDR3 sequences detected, around a tenth appear once; the ten largest clones hold about 3.5%. The source was CD4+ T cells sorted from PBMCs, collected 45 days after the yellow fever booster vaccination. The receptors shown here come from a man younger than 30 who received the YFV17D yellow fever vaccine.

The V gene is TRBV12-3 or TRBV12-4, the J gene TRBJ1-6; perhaps TRBD1 as D (5 bases). V lost 3 bases, J lost 7 bases, and 13 bases lay in between. CDR3 size: 15 residues. CDR3 residues: CASSFRGHSNSPLHF. In nucleotides, the CDR3 is TGTGCCAGCAGTTTTAGGGGCCACAGCAATTCACCCCTCCACTTT.

The chain carries TRBV6-5 and TRBJ1-2; D remains unclear. This CDR3 is 12 amino acids long. Germline assignment: CDR1 MNHEY and CDR2 SVGAGI. Trimming removed 2 bases at V and 4 bases at J, with 5 bases between. CDR3 sequence (DNA): TGTGCCAGCAGTTACCCAGGCTATGGCTACACCTTC. It yields the protein CASSYPGYGYTF.

This clonotype was seen a few times. The chain couples TRBV12-3 or TRBV12-4 to TRBJ1-6, with D unclear. The CDR3 extends over 14 amino acids. Between the trimmed V and J ends, which lost 0 bases and 10 bases, there was a span of 10 bases. The CDR3 DNA is TGTGCCAGCAGTTTAGCCGGGCAGAGCTCACCCCTCCACTTT. Its protein is CASSLAGQSSPLHF.

V and J are TRBV6-2 or TRBV6-3 and TRBJ2-7, with TRBD1 identical over 7 bases. The germline CDR1 and CDR2 sequences are MNHEY and SVGEGT. The CDR3 is made up of 11 amino acids. The ends lost 5 bases at V and 6 bases at J; junction bases unmatched: 1. The CDR3 spells CASSQGVEQYV. CDR3 in DNA: TGTGCCAGCAGTCAGGGGGTCGAGCAGTACGTC.

The rearrangement joins TRBV20-1 to TRBJ1-2; TRBD1 is a possible D gene (6 bases). Germline V gene lookup returns CDR1 DFQATT and CDR2 SNEGSKA (reference sequence). V shed 5 bases and J shed 2 bases, with 15 bases lying between them. The CDR3 consists of 14 residues. Here the CDR3 reads CSAHRDSPNYGYTF. CDR3 coding DNA: TGCAGTGCTCACAGGGACTCTCCCAACTATGGCTACACCTTC.

The genes are TRBV5-1 and TRBJ1-1; D uncertain. V was pared by 2 bases and J by 1 base, with 9 bases between. There are 14 residues in the CDR3. CDR1 and CDR2 from the germline V gene are SGHRS and YFSETQ. The CDR3 loop reads CASSLDTTNTEAFF. In DNA, the CDR3 is TGCGCCAGCAGCTTAGACACGACGAACACTGAAGCTTTCTTT.

This clonotype came up a few times. The gene calls are TRBV6-5 and TRBJ2-4, with a possible D match to TRBD1 (5 bases). Germline V lookup: CDR1 MNHEY, CDR2 SVGAGI. This CDR3 has 14 amino acids. V lost 4 bases and J 7 bases, leaving 14 bases between the germline ends. The DNA of the CDR3 is TGTGCCAGCAGTTCCCCACAGGCCGGGAACATTCAGTACTTC. This gives the protein CASSSPQAGNIQYF.

The V and J genes are TRBV7-3 and TRBJ1-1; 7 positions match TRBD1. V lost 5 bases, J lost 2 bases, and 8 bases stayed unmatched. The CDR3 has 15 amino acids. Germline values: CDR1 SGHTA, CDR2 FQGTGA. CDR3 sequence: CASSTRQGFNTEAFF. Written as DNA, the CDR3 is TGTGCCAGCAGCACGCGACAGGGTTTCAACACTGAAGCTTTCTTT.

This clonotype was observed a handful of times. The J gene is TRBJ2-5, the V gene TRBV3-1; TRBD2 matches at 13 bases. CDR3 size: 16 residues. Germline V gene sequence: CDR1 LGHDT, CDR2 YNNKEL (reference sequence). After removal of 5 bases from V and 0 bases from J, the junction contained 3 bases not matched to a gene. CDR3 in DNA: TGTGCCAGCAGCGCCGGACTAGCGGGGGACCAAGAGACCCAGTACTTC. Translation: CASSAGLAGDQETQYF.

The table lists this clonotype with a count of one. The V gene is TRBV4-1, the J gene TRBJ2-3; D remains unclear. Between the trimmed V and J ends, which lost 3 bases and 2 bases, there was a span of 3 bases. The CDR3 is made up of 12 amino acids. Germline assignment: CDR1 MGHRA and CDR2 YSYEKL. DNA for the CDR3: TGCGCCAGCAGCCATGACACAGATACGCAGTATTTT. Translated: CASSHDTDTQYF.

The rearrangement uses TRBV20-1 and TRBJ2-3; TRBD1 aligns across 8 bases. Germline V gene lookup returns CDR1 DFQATT and CDR2 SNEGSKA (reference sequence). CDR3 length: 16 residues. Trimming removed 0 bases from V and 4 bases from J; junction bases left unmatched: 9. The CDR3 reads CSARDVRQGASDTQYF. DNA for the CDR3: TGCAGTGCTAGAGATGTCAGGCAGGGGGCCTCAGATACGCAGTATTTT.

The rearrangement joins TRBV5-1 to TRBJ2-6, with D perhaps TRBD1 or TRBD2 (5 bases each). The CDR3 spans 18 residues. The V end lost 0 bases, the J end lost 4 bases, and 17 bases lay between the germline ends. The V gene's germline CDR1 is SGHRS and CDR2 YFSETQ. CDR3 amino acids: CASSLESGLSMGANVLTF. CDR3 nucleotides: TGCGCCAGCAGCTTGGAATCGGGGCTATCAATGGGGGCCAACGTCCTGACTTTC.

In its sample, this clonotype was seen a few times. Because the CDR3's place on the DNA is in doubt, the DNA is left out and the CDR3 is given as listed by TCRdb. The rearrangement uses TRBV27 and TRBJ2-5. The germline V gene has CDR1 MNHEY and CDR2 SMNVEV (reference sequence). From its first to its last residue, the CDR3 has 13 amino acids. CDR3 region: CASSSSGWETQYF.

The chain employs TRBV7-9 and TRBJ2-3; D might be TRBD2 (6 bases). Germline CDR1 is SEHNR and CDR2 is FQNEAQ (reference sequence). CDR3 length: 14 amino acids. The germline V and J ends were trimmed by 3 bases and 6 bases, with 13 bases remaining between them. The CDR3 sequence: CASSFQLAADTQYF. Written as DNA, the CDR3 is TGTGCCAGCAGCTTCCAACTAGCCGCGGATACGCAGTATTTT.

This clonotype was detected only a few times. The genes are TRBV11-2 and TRBJ2-1, with 7 bases aligning to TRBD1. The trim removed 5 bases at V and 2 bases at J, leaving 6 bases unmatched. The CDR3 spans 15 residues. Germline CDR1 is SGHAT and CDR2 is FQNNGV. The CDR3 region is CASSPTGRAYNEQFF. In nucleotides, the CDR3 is TGTGCCAGCAGCCCGACAGGGCGAGCCTACAATGAGCAGTTCTTC. The whole variable domain, filled in from reference TRBV11-2 and TRBJ2-1, reads EAGVAQSPRYKIIEKRQSVAFWCNPISGHATLYWYQQILGQGPKLLIQFQNNGVVDDSQLPKDRFSAERLKGVDSTLKIQPAKLEDSAVYLCASSPTGRAYNEQFFGPGTRLTVL.

This clonotype was picked up a small number of times. This chain joins TRBV24-1 and TRBJ1-5; D unclear. CDR3 size: 16 residues. The germline V gene encodes CDR1 KGHDR and CDR2 SFDVKD. V was pared by 4 bases and J by 2 bases, with 14 bases between. CDR3 nucleotide sequence: TGTGCCACCAGTGAAGGAGGGTGGAGCGGCAATCAGCCCCAGCATTTT. Protein sequence: CATSEGGWSGNQPQHF.

This clonotype has at least ten counts. The chain employs TRBV5-1 and TRBJ2-1; 8 nucleotides agree with TRBD2. V was clipped by 4 bases and J by 9 bases; unmatched bases: 18. This CDR3 contains 17 residues. In germline, CDR1 is SGHRS, CDR2 YFSETQ. The DNA for the CDR3 is TGCGCCAGCAGCCCGACGGTGCGGGGGGTCATGAAGGGTGAGCAGTTCTTC. The encoded protein is CASSPTVRGVMKGEQFF.

V is TRBV7-2 and J is TRBJ1-5, with TRBD1 matching over 7 bases. CDR3 size: 14 residues. With V trimmed by 4 bases and J by 4 bases, 4 bases remained unmatched. CDR1 is SGHTA, CDR2 FQGNSA, per germline. Written as DNA, the CDR3 is TGTGCCAGCAGCTGGGACAGCTATAATCAGCCCCAGCATTTT. Translation: CASSWDSYNQPQHF.

This sequence joins TRBV9 and TRBJ1-2, with 10 bases aligning to TRBD1. The CDR3 runs 15 residues. In germline, CDR1 is SGDLS, CDR2 YYNGEE. J lost 7 bases, V lost 2 bases, and 8 bases had no gene match. CDR3 DNA: TGTGCCAGCAGCGTTTCGGACAGGGGGATCTTTGGCTACACCTTC. Its translation: CASSVSDRGIFGYTF.

The J gene is TRBJ2-1, the V gene TRBV5-1; 8 bases line up with TRBD2. CDR1 and CDR2 (germline): SGHRS, YFSETQ. The V and J ends lost 4 bases and 5 bases, in that order; junction bases with no gene match: 11. The CDR3 has 16 residues. The CDR3 nucleotides are TGCGCCAGCAGCAAAAGAGCGGGGGCCAATAACAATGAGCAGTTCTTC. It is translated as CASSKRAGANNNEQFF.

This sequence joins TRBV5-4 and TRBJ2-1; maybe TRBD2 (6 bases). V was shortened by 0 bases and J by 2 bases, with 9 bases between the two germline ends. The V gene's germline CDR1 is SGHNT and CDR2 YYREEE (reference sequence). The CDR3 is 15 residues long. In DNA, the CDR3 is TGTGCCAGCAGCTTGGGCGGGGTTGCCTACAATGAGCAGTTCTTC. Its translation is CASSLGGVAYNEQFF.

This clonotype occurred many times. One end of the junction is discordant with germline, which a read error may explain. In nucleotides, the CDR3 is TGTGCCAGCAACTTAAGTGGGACCAACTATGGCTACACCTTC. This sequence encodes CASNLSGTNYGYTF. The chain employs TRBV7-2 and TRBJ1-2; perhaps TRBD1 as D (5 bases). The CDR3 spans 14 residues. Germline V gives CDR1 SGHTA, CDR2 FQGNSA.

This clonotype was recorded a few times. The chain is built from TRBV5-6 and TRBJ2-1; D is uncertain. This CDR3 has 15 amino acids. V gave up 6 bases and J gave up 0 bases, with 13 bases separating them. The germline gives CDR1 SGHDT, CDR2 YYEEEE. The CDR3 protein is CASTLSPYSYNEQFF. The DNA of the CDR3 is TGTGCCAGCACCCTGTCCCCCTACTCCTACAATGAGCAGTTCTTC.

The CDR3 nucleotides are TGTGCCAGCAGCCAGGGGACCAACACCGGGGAGCTGTTTTTT. Its protein is CASSQGTNTGELFF. The V and J genes are TRBV14 and TRBJ2-2; either TRBD1 or TRBD2 may supply D (5 bases each). The CDR3 extends over 14 amino acids. The germline V and J ends were trimmed by 3 bases and 2 bases, with 7 bases remaining between them. CDR1 and CDR2 (germline): SGHDN, FVKESK.

V gene TRBV12-3 or TRBV12-4 combines with J gene TRBJ1-5, with a tentative D call TRBD1 (5 bases). CDR3 length: 15 residues. V shed 1 base and J shed 7 bases, with 14 bases lying between them. The CDR3 nucleotides read TGTGCCAGCAGTTTAGGAGGCGGGGCTACCCAGCCCCAGCATTTT. Translated, it gives CASSLGGGATQPQHF.

The table lists this clonotype with a count of one. The CDR3 DNA reads TGTGCCAGCAGGTCATGGACAGGCAATTACTATGGCTACACCTTC. It encodes CASRSWTGNYYGYTF. The rearrangement links TRBV6-5 to TRBJ1-2; 7 bases are shared with TRBD1. V was clipped by 6 bases and J by 3 bases; unmatched bases: 10. CDR1 is MNHEY, CDR2 SVGAGI, per germline. This CDR3 comprises 15 residues.